These 30 T cell receptor beta chains came from one sample sequenced in a study of OX40 agonist ivuxolimab in advanced cancers. The repertoire was sequenced with immunoSEQ multiplex PCR; TCRdb's copy has only in-frame clones and lacks some. Of approximately 25,000 clones listed, 79% are singletons. The sample in question was CD4+ or CD8+ T cells sorted from blood, obtained in a trial of the OX40 agonist ivuxolimab. The receptors come from an adult with an advanced solid tumor such as melanoma, head and neck, liver or kidney cancer.

The chain couples TRBV12-5 to TRBJ2-1; a possible D gene is TRBD1 (5 bases). Trimming removed 6 bases at V and 13 bases at J, with 19 bases between. Germline V lookup: CDR1 LGHNT, CDR2 FRNRAP. CDR3 length: 13 residues. For the CDR3, the DNA is TGTGCTAGTGGAACAAACCCGCAGGGTCAACAGTTCTTC. Translated, it gives CASGTNPQGQQFF.

The sample holds a few counts of this clone. V gene TRBV2 combines with J gene TRBJ2-1, with 8 positions matching TRBD2. V lost 6 bases to trimming and J lost 6 bases; unmatched junction nucleotides: 7. Germline CDR1 is SNHLY and CDR2 is FYNNEI. CDR3 length equals 14 residues. The CDR3 nucleotides are TGTGCCAGCAGACCCAGCGGGGGAACCAATGAGCAGTTCTTC. Its translation is CASRPSGGTNEQFF.

The chain recombines TRBV2 with TRBJ2-7; D could derive from TRBD1 or TRBD2 (5 bases each). V dropped 4 bases and J dropped 3 bases, with 13 bases sitting between them. From germline, CDR1 is SNHLY and CDR2 FYNNEI. The CDR3 is made up of 14 amino acids. The CDR3 loop reads CASSGGQGVYEQYF. CDR3 sequence (DNA): TGTGCCAGCAGTGGAGGGCAGGGAGTCTACGAGCAGTACTTC.

The genes are TRBV27 and TRBJ1-3; TRBD1 is a possible D gene (5 bases). The CDR3 is 15 residues long. Trimming removed 4 bases from V and 1 base from J, with 11 bases in between. Germline values: CDR1 MNHEY, CDR2 SMNVEV (reference sequence). CDR3 residues: CASSWPGRSGNTIYF. The DNA of the CDR3 is TGTGCCAGCAGTTGGCCAGGGAGGTCTGGAAACACCATATATTTT.

This clone was found once. CDR3 in DNA: TGTGCCAGCAGTCCGACAGCAACTAATGAAAAACTGTTTTTT. Its translation: CASSPTATNEKLFF. J is TRBJ1-4 and V is TRBV6-5, with D maybe TRBD1 (5 bases). V lost 5 bases, J lost 0 bases, and 7 bases lay in between. Looked up from germline, CDR1 is MNHEY and CDR2 is SVGAGI. The CDR3 consists of 14 residues.

The V call is TRBV5-4, the J call TRBJ2-5; D possibly corresponds to TRBD2 (5 bases). The CDR3 covers 15 residues. Trimming left V 2 bases short and J 5 bases short, with 16 bases between. Germline lookup yields CDR1 SGHNT and CDR2 YYREEE (reference sequence). Written as DNA, the CDR3 is TGTGCCAGCAGCTTAGAGCTGGGAAGAGGGGAGACCCAGTACTTC. Its protein product is CASSLELGRGETQYF.

This clone has only a few counts. CDR3 residues: CASSVVVQGGNEQFF. In nucleotides, the CDR3 is TGTGCCAGCAGCGTAGTGGTGCAGGGGGGAAATGAGCAGTTCTTC. The V call is TRBV9, the J call TRBJ2-1; possible D gene TRBD1, 7 bases. The CDR3 consists of 15 residues. CDR1 is SGDLS and CDR2 is YYNGEE in the germline V gene. Trimming removed 0 bases at V and 7 bases at J, with 14 bases between. The entire variable domain, with the rest obtained from reference TRBV9 and TRBJ2-1, is as follows: DSGVTQTPKHLITATGQRVTLRCSPRSGDLSVYWYQQSLDQGLQFLIQYYNGEERAKGNILERFSAQQFPDLHSELNLSSLELGDSALYFCASSVVVQGGNEQFFGPGTRLTVL.

CDR3 in DNA: TGTGCCAGCAGCAAAACCCGGGATTGGTCCTACGAGCAGTACTTC. Residues: CASSKTRDWSYEQYF. The chain is built from TRBV6-5 and TRBJ2-7; D possibly corresponds to TRBD2 (5 bases). The CDR3 extends over 15 amino acids. The V end was cut by 6 bases, the J end by 1 base, with 16 bases between. Germline-derived CDR1 and CDR2 are MNHEY and SVGAGI.

The chain employs TRBV6-5 and TRBJ1-2; D might be TRBD1 (6 bases). Germline V gene data show CDR1 as MNHEY and CDR2 as SVGAGI. There are 14 residues in the CDR3. V was trimmed by 6 bases and J by 4 bases, leaving 15 bases between them. CDR3 loop: CASSLGGLPYGYTF. The CDR3 DNA is TGTGCCAGCAGCCTCGGGGGCCTCCCCTATGGCTACACCTTC.

This chain joins TRBV19 and TRBJ2-7, with D uncertain. The V end lost 5 bases, the J end lost 3 bases, and 17 bases lay between the germline ends. This CDR3 contains 15 residues. Germline V lookup: CDR1 LNHDA, CDR2 SQIVND (reference sequence). DNA of the CDR3: TGTGCCAGTAGTTTGGGGTTAGGCGAGGTCTACGAGCAGTACTTC. This translates into CASSLGLGEVYEQYF.

This clone came up once. This chain connects TRBV15 to TRBJ2-6; D may be TRBD2 (6 bases). Germline values: CDR1 LNHNV, CDR2 YYDKDF (reference sequence). Trimming stripped 0 bases from V and 3 bases from J, with 9 bases between. The CDR3 is 16 amino acids. The CDR3 sequence is CATSRDRGVGANVLTF. CDR3 nucleotides: TGTGCCACCAGCAGAGATCGCGGGGTTGGGGCCAACGTCCTGACTTTC.

Here the CDR3 reads CASSPLREIGSGANVLTF. CDR3 DNA sequence: TGTGCCAGCTCACCACTGAGGGAGATCGGCTCTGGGGCCAACGTCCTGACTTTC. V gene TRBV18 combines with J gene TRBJ2-6, with a weak D call TRBD2 (5 bases). With 1 base removed from V and 0 bases from J, the gap between germline ends came to 13 bases. The V gene's germline CDR1 is KGHSH and CDR2 LQKENI. The CDR3 covers 18 residues.

The CDR3: CASSSPGTIEAFF. For the CDR3, the DNA is TGTGCCAGCAGTTCCCCCGGGACGATTGAAGCTTTCTTT. The chain carries TRBV2 and TRBJ1-1, with D perhaps TRBD1 (5 bases). The V gene lost 5 bases and the J gene lost 7 bases, with 14 bases spanning the gap. Germline V gives CDR1 SNHLY, CDR2 FYNNEI. The CDR3 is 13 amino acids.

This clone was seen just once. The chain uses TRBV14 and TRBJ1-4, with D maybe TRBD1 (6 bases). CDR1 and CDR2 from the germline V gene are SGHDN and FVKESK. The CDR3 loop spans 15 amino acids. V lost 6 bases and J lost 0, with 11 bases in between. The CDR3 DNA sequence: TGTGCCAGCAGACCGGACAGTTCAACTAATGAAAAACTGTTTTTT. Translation: CASRPDSSTNEKLFF. Together with reference TRBV14 and TRBJ1-4, the CDR3 gives the full variable domain: EAGVTQFPSHSVIEKGQTVTLRCDPISGHDNLYWYRRVMGKEIKFLLHFVKESKQDESGMPNNRFLAERTGGTYSTLKVQPAELEDSGVYFCASRPDSSTNEKLFFGSGTQLSVL.

The V call is TRBV29-1, the J call TRBJ1-1; D unresolved. The V end lost 5 bases, the J end lost 5 bases, and 18 bases lay between the germline ends. Per the germline V gene, CDR1 is SQVTM and CDR2 is ANQGSEA. The CDR3 is 14 amino acids. The CDR3 is CSVRKEQSRTEAFF. CDR3 nucleotides: TGCAGCGTTCGAAAGGAACAGTCGAGAACTGAAGCTTTCTTT. Full variable domain (outside the CDR3, taken from reference TRBV29-1 and TRBJ1-1): SAVISQKPSRDICQRGTSLTIQCQVDSQVTMMFWYRQQPGQSLTLIATANQGSEATYESGFVIDKFPISRPNLTFSTLTVSNMSPEDSSIYLCSVRKEQSRTEAFFGQGTRLTVV.

This clone was seen a handful of times. The chain's CDR3 is CASSHQGAEAFF. CDR3 DNA sequence: TGTGCCAGCAGCCACCAGGGGGCGGAGGCTTTCTTT. The chain employs TRBV11-2 and TRBJ1-1, with TRBD1 matching over 8 bases. V gave up 5 bases and J gave up 11 bases; unmatched junction bases: 7. This CDR3 spans 12 amino acids. Germline V gene lookup returns CDR1 SGHAT and CDR2 FQNNGV.

The CDR3 DNA reads as TGTGCCAGCAGGGATTTCGGGACACCGAACACTGAAGCTTTCTTT. Protein: CASRDFGTPNTEAFF. V and J are TRBV5-4 and TRBJ1-1; TRBD1 is a possible D gene (6 bases). This CDR3 is 15 amino acids long. Trimming removed 5 bases from V and 1 base from J, with 15 bases in between. Per germline, CDR1 SGHNT and CDR2 YYREEE (reference sequence).

About this clone itself: Different DNA sequences within this sample yield the same CDR3. This chain uses TRBV29-1 with TRBJ1-2, with D possibly TRBD1 on 5 matching bases. Trimming cost V 3 bases and J 8 bases, with 16 bases left between them. The CDR3 is 13 amino acids. The germline gives CDR1 SQVTM, CDR2 ANQGSEA. CDR3 in DNA: TGCAGCGTTGAGACGGGAGGGACCAGCGGCTACACCTTC. Translated: CSVETGGTSGYTF.

This sequence joins TRBV7-8 and TRBJ2-7; no reliable D call. The CDR3 extends over 11 amino acids. The germline V gene has CDR1 SGHVS and CDR2 FQNEAQ. V was trimmed by 4 bases and J by 6 bases, leaving 7 bases between them. CDR3 in amino acids: CASSSVGEQYF. The CDR3 coding sequence is TGTGCCAGCAGCTCCGTCGGCGAGCAGTACTTC.

V gene TRBV5-1 combines with J gene TRBJ1-1; D perhaps matches TRBD1 (6 bases). CDR1 and CDR2 from the germline V gene are SGHRS and YFSETQ. Trimming left V 4 bases short and J 1 base short, with 11 bases between. This CDR3 spans 14 amino acids. CDR3 in DNA: TGCGCCAGCAGCCTCCCGACAGGGAACACTGAAGCTTTCTTT. This encodes CASSLPTGNTEAFF. Full variable domain (missing parts from reference TRBV5-1 and TRBJ1-1): KAGVTQTPRYLIKTRGQQVTLSCSPISGHRSVSWYQQTPGQGLQFLFEYFSETQRNKGNFPGRFSGRQFSNSRSEMNVSTLELGDSALYLCASSLPTGNTEAFFGQGTRLTVV.

This chain joins TRBV30 and TRBJ1-1; D unclear. The CDR3 runs 12 residues. The V gene's germline CDR1 is GTSNPN and CDR2 SVGIG (reference sequence). Trimming removed 4 bases from V and 1 base from J, with 7 bases in between. The CDR3 reads CAWKQKNTEAFF. The DNA of the CDR3 is TGTGCCTGGAAACAGAAGAACACTGAAGCTTTCTTT.

The chain couples TRBV7-9 to TRBJ2-1; 11 nucleotides agree with TRBD2. The V gene's germline CDR1 is SEHNR and CDR2 FQNEAQ (reference sequence). J lost 2 bases, V lost 3 bases, and 12 bases had no gene match. CDR3 length: 19 amino acids. The CDR3 loop is CASSLIVVTSGVPYNEQFF. The CDR3 DNA reads TGTGCCAGCAGCTTGATCGTTGTGACTAGCGGGGTACCCTACAATGAGCAGTTCTTC.

The chain has TRBV5-5 and TRBJ1-2, with D possibly being TRBD1 (5 bases). Germline V gene lookup returns CDR1 SGHKS and CDR2 YYEKEE (reference sequence). This CDR3 region has 16 residues. V dropped 7 bases and J dropped 0 bases, with 19 bases sitting between them. CDR3 protein: CASDLGTGLTNYGYTF. CDR3 DNA: TGTGCCAGCGATTTGGGGACGGGATTAACTAACTATGGCTACACCTTC.

The chain links TRBV6-4 to TRBJ2-2; tentatively, D is TRBD1 (6 bases). Per germline, CDR1 MRHNA and CDR2 SNTAGT. V lost 5 bases and J 6 bases, leaving 13 bases between the germline ends. CDR3 length: 14 residues. The CDR3 reads CASSLFTGSGELFF. The CDR3 nucleotides read TGTGCCAGCAGTTTATTTACAGGGTCCGGGGAGCTGTTTTTT.

This chain uses TRBV29-1 with TRBJ2-7; 8 nucleotides agree with TRBD1. Germline CDR1 reads SQVTM; CDR2 reads ANQGSEA. Germline trimming cut 6 bases from V and 1 base from J; bases unmatched to any gene: 8. The CDR3 spans 14 residues. DNA of the CDR3: TGCAGCGTATCAGGACAGGGAAGGTCCTACGAGCAGTACTTC. It codes for CSVSGQGRSYEQYF.

This chain connects TRBV5-4 to TRBJ1-4; 12 bases match TRBD1. With V trimmed by 2 bases and J by 4 bases, 9 bases remained unmatched. CDR3 size: 18 residues. The germline V gene has CDR1 SGHNT and CDR2 YYREEE (reference sequence). The DNA of the CDR3 is TGTGCCAGCAGCTTTCACCGGGACAGGGGGCGCGATAATGAAAAACTGTTTTTT. Translating gives CASSFHRDRGRDNEKLFF. The variable domain in full, completed from reference TRBV5-4 and TRBJ1-4, reads ETGVTQSPTHLIKTRGQQVTLRCSSQSGHNTVSWYQQALGQGPQFIFQYYREEENGRGNFPPRFSGLQFPNYSSELNVNALELDDSALYLCASSFHRDRGRDNEKLFFGSGTQLSVL.

The chain joins TRBV7-2 to TRBJ2-1; D gene uncertain. V shed 5 bases and J shed 2 bases, with 10 bases lying between them. This CDR3 region has 14 residues. The V gene's germline CDR1 is SGHTA and CDR2 FQGNSA. The CDR3 reads CASSLQQTYNEQFF. The CDR3 DNA reads TGTGCCAGCAGCCTTCAGCAAACCTACAATGAGCAGTTCTTC.

This chain connects TRBV29-1 to TRBJ2-5, with 15 bases aligning to TRBD2. V shed 4 bases and J 4 bases; nucleotides not matched to a gene: 1. From germline, CDR1 is SQVTM and CDR2 ANQGSEA. The CDR3 is 14 amino acids. CDR3 nucleotides: TGCAGCGTTGTGGGACTAGCGGGGGGAGAGACCCAGTACTTC. As protein: CSVVGLAGGETQYF.

In its sample, this clone was seen a few times. The chain joins TRBV28 to TRBJ2-5; D unresolved. Germline V CDR1 and CDR2: MDHEN, SYDVKM. V was pared by 1 base and J by 2 bases, with 14 bases between. The CDR3 totals 16 residues. The CDR3 loop reads CASSLSTDGWQETQYF. The CDR3 nucleotides read TGTGCCAGCAGTTTATCGACGGACGGGTGGCAAGAGACCCAGTACTTC.

This sequence joins TRBV5-6 and TRBJ1-2; maybe TRBD1 (6 bases). The germline gives CDR1 SGHDT, CDR2 YYEEEE. CDR3 length: 14 residues. V lost 4 bases and J lost 8, with 18 bases in between. As DNA, the CDR3 is TGTGCCAGCAGCGTTCCGGGACAAGGCTGGGGCTACACCTTC. Encoded protein: CASSVPGQGWGYTF.